The 8 T cell receptor beta chains below were found in one sample sequenced in a study of identical twins. Each CDR3 protein is one row after TCRdb ran MiXCR on the 5' RACE reads. The profile shows 220,000 or so distinct CDR3 sequences, around 6.6% of them singletons. The sample was also reused in another study, on yellow fever vaccine responses in identical twins.

Source material: memory (CD45RO+) T cells sorted from blood. All receptors come from a woman aged 18-29 years in good health.

This clonotype was seen only a few times. The chain combines TRBV7-9 with TRBJ2-1; TRBD1 matches at 7 bases. This CDR3 comprises 15 residues. The V segment lost 0 bases and the J segment 9 bases; nucleotides outside the gene matches: 8. In germline, CDR1 is SEHNR, CDR2 FQNEAQ (reference sequence). Here the CDR3 reads CASSLALTGVREQFF. CDR3 nucleotides: TGTGCCAGCAGCTTAGCCCTTACAGGGGTGCGTGAGCAGTTCTTC.

This clonotype was found many times. The chain couples TRBV27 to TRBJ1-2; 8 positions match TRBD1. The trim removed 3 bases at V and 4 bases at J, leaving 4 bases unmatched. This CDR3 has 14 amino acids. The germline V gene has CDR1 MNHEY and CDR2 SMNVEV (reference sequence). The CDR3 DNA reads as TGTGCCAGCAGTTTCGGACAGGGAGTCTATGGCTACACCTTC. Its translation: CASSFGQGVYGYTF.

The rearrangement links TRBV6-5 to TRBJ1-2; 7 positions agree with TRBD1. Germline CDR1 reads MNHEY; CDR2 reads SVGAGI. This CDR3 comprises 14 residues. J was trimmed by 2 bases and V by 6 bases; bases with no gene match: 6. DNA for the CDR3: TGTGCCAGCAGATTACAGGGGAACAACTATGGCTACACCTTC. It codes for CASRLQGNNYGYTF.

This clonotype occurred many times. The V call is TRBV5-1, the J call TRBJ2-1; D gene ambiguous. CDR1 is SGHRS and CDR2 is YFSETQ in the germline V gene. CDR3 length: 13 residues. V lost 4 bases, J lost 4 bases, and 9 bases lay in between. CDR3 sequence reads: CASSPVGYNEQFF. The CDR3 region has the DNA TGCGCCAGCAGCCCGGTAGGTTACAATGAGCAGTTCTTC.

In this sample, this clonotype turned up many times. The chain is built from TRBV6-6 and TRBJ1-5; no reliable D call. The CDR3 runs to 13 residues. V was pared by 0 bases and J by 7 bases, with 7 bases between. The germline V gene encodes CDR1 MNHNY and CDR2 SVGAGI (reference sequence). The CDR3 nucleotides read TGTGCCAGCAGTTACTCGGGCAGACAGCCCCAGCATTTT. Protein: CASSYSGRQPQHF.

This clonotype was counted at least ten times. The rearrangement links TRBV12-3 or TRBV12-4 to TRBJ1-1; D gene ambiguous. The CDR3 totals 15 residues. Trimming cost V 5 bases and J 6 bases, with 19 bases left between them. The CDR3 reads CASSQRTGWWAEAFF. In DNA form, the CDR3 reads TGTGCCAGCAGTCAAAGGACGGGATGGTGGGCTGAAGCTTTCTTT.

The J gene is TRBJ2-7, the V gene TRBV20-1, with D possibly TRBD2 on 6 matching bases. Germline CDR1 and CDR2: DFQATT and SNEGSKA (reference sequence). This CDR3 spans 12 amino acids. Trimming cost V 2 bases and J 7 bases, with 12 bases left between them. CDR3 sequence reads: CSARPGGGEQYF. Written as DNA, the CDR3 is TGCAGTGCTAGACCCGGGGGAGGTGAGCAGTACTTC.

This clonotype was counted a single time. The junction departs from germline at one end; a sequencing error may be responsible. CDR3 protein: CTSRTAGTGGFKDNEQFF. The CDR3 DNA reads as TGTACCAGCCGTACCGCCGGGACAGGGGGTTTTAAGGACAATGAGCAGTTCTTC. This chain connects TRBV6-4 to TRBJ2-1; 11 positions match TRBD1. Looked up from germline, CDR1 is MRHNA and CDR2 is SNTAGT. The CDR3 is 18 residues long.